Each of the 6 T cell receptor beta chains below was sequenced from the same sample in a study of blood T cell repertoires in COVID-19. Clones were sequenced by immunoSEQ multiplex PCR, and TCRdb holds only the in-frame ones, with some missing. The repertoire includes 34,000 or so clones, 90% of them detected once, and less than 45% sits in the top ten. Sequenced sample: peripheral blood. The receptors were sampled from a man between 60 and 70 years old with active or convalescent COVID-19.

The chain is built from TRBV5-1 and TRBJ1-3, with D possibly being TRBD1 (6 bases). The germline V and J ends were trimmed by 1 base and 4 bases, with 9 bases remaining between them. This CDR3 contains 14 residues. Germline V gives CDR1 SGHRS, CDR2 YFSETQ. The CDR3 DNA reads TGCGCCAGCAGCTTGACAGGGCGAGGAAACACCATATATTTT. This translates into CASSLTGRGNTIYF.

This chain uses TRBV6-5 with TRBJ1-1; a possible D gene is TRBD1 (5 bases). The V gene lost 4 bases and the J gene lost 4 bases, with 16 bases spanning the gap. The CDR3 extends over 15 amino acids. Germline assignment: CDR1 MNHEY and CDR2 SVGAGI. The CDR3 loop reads CASSFRGTLFTEAFF. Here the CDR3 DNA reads TGTGCCAGCAGTTTTCGCGGGACCCTTTTCACTGAAGCTTTCTTT.

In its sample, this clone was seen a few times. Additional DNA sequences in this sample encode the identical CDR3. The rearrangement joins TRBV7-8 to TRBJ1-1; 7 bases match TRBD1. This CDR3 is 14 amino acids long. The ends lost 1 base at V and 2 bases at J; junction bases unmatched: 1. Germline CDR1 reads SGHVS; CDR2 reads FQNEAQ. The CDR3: CASSLVGGNTEAFF. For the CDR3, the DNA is TGTGCCAGCAGCTTAGTAGGGGGCAACACTGAAGCTTTCTTT.

The CDR3 nucleotides read TGTGCCAGAAGCTTCCGACTGGAAGATGGCTACACCTTC. This translates into CARSFRLEDGYTF. The V gene is TRBV5-3, the J gene TRBJ1-2; D call uncertain. TRBV5-3 is flagged as an ORF with uncertain function. Trimming removed 2 bases at V and 6 bases at J, with 11 bases between. The CDR3 runs 13 residues.

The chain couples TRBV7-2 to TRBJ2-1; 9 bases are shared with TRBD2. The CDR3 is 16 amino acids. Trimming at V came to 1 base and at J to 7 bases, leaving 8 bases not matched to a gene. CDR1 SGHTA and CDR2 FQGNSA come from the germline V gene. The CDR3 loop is CASSLVAGGSYNEQFF. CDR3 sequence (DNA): TGTGCCAGCAGCTTAGTCGCGGGAGGGTCGTATAATGAGCAGTTCTTC. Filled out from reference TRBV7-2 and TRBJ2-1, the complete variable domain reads GAGVSQSPSNKVTEKGKDVELRCDPISGHTALYWYRQSLGQGLEFLIYFQGNSAPDKSGLPSDRFSAERTGGSVSTLTIQRTQQEDSAVYLCASSLVAGGSYNEQFFGPGTRLTVL.

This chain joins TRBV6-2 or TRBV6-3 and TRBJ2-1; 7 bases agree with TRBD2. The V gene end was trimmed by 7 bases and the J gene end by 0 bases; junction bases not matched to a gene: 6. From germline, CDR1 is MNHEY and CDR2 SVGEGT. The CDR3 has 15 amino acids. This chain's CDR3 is CASNPAGSSYNEQFF. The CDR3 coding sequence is TGTGCCAGCAACCCAGCGGGAAGCTCCTACAATGAGCAGTTCTTC.